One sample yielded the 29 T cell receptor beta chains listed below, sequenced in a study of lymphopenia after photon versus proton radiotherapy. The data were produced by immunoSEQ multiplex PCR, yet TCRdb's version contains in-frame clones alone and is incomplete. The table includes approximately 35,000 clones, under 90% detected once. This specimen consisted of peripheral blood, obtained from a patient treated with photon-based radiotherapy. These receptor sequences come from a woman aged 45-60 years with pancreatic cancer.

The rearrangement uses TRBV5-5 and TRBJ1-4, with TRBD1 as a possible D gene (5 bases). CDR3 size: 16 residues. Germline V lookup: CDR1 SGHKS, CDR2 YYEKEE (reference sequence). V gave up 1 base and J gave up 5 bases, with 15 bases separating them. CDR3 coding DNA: TGTGCCAGCAGCTTGCTCTCGGCAGGGCCAAATGAAAAACTGTTTTTT. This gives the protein CASSLLSAGPNEKLFF.

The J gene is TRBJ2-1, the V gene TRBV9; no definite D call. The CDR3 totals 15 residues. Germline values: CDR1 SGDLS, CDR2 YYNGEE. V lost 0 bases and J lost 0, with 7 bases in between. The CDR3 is CASSVAVGSYNEQFF. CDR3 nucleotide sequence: TGTGCCAGCAGCGTAGCCGTGGGCTCCTACAATGAGCAGTTCTTC.

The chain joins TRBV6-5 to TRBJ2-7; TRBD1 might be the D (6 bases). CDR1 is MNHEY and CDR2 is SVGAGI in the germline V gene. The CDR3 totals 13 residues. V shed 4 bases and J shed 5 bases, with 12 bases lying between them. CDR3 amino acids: CASSWTAKDEQYF. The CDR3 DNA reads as TGTGCCAGCAGTTGGACAGCTAAAGACGAGCAGTACTTC.

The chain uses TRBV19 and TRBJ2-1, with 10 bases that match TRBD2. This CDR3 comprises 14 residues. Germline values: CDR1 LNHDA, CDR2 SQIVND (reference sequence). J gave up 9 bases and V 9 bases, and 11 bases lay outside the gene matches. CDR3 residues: CASLAGDRWSEQFF. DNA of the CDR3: TGTGCCAGCCTAGCGGGAGATAGGTGGAGTGAGCAGTTCTTC.

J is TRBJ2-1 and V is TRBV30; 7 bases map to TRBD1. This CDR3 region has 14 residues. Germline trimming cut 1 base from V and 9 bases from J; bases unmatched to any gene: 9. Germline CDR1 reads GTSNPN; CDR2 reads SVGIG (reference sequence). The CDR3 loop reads CAWSGTGERSEQFF. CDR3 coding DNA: TGTGCCTGGAGTGGTACAGGGGAGAGGAGTGAGCAGTTCTTC.

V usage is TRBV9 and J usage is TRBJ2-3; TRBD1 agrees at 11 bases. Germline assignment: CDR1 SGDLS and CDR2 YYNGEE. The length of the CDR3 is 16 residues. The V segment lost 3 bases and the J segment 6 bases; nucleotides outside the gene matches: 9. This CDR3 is CASSALPGQGGDTQYF. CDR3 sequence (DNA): TGTGCCAGCAGCGCTTTGCCGGGACAGGGGGGTGATACGCAGTATTTT. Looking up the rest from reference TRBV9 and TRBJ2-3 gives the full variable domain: DSGVTQTPKHLITATGQRVTLRCSPRSGDLSVYWYQQSLDQGLQFLIQYYNGEERAKGNILERFSAQQFPDLHSELNLSSLELGDSALYFCASSALPGQGGDTQYFGPGTRLTVL.

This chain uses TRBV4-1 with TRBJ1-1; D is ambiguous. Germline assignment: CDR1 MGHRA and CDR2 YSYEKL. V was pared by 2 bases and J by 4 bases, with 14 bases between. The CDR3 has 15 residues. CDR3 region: CASSQPTRGTTEAFF. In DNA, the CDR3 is TGCGCCAGCAGCCAACCGACTCGGGGTACCACTGAAGCTTTCTTT.

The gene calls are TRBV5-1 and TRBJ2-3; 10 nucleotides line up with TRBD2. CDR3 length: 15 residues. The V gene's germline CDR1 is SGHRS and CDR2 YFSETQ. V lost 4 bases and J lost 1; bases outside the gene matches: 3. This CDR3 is CASSPTSGGTDTQYF. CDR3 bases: TGCGCCAGCAGCCCTACTAGCGGGGGCACAGATACGCAGTATTTT.

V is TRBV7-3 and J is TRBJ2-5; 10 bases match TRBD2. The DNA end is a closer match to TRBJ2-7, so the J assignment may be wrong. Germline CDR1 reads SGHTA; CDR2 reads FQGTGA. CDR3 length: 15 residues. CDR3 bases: TGTGCCAGCAGCCTACTAGCGGGAACGGGCTACGAGCAGTACTTC. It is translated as CASSLLAGTGYEQYF.

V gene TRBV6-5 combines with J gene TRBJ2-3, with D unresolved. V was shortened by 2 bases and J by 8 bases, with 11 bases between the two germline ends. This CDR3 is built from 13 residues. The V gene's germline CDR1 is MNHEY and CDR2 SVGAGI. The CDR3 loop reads CASSYQWEGTQYF. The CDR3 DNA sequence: TGTGCCAGCAGTTACCAGTGGGAAGGTACGCAGTATTTT.

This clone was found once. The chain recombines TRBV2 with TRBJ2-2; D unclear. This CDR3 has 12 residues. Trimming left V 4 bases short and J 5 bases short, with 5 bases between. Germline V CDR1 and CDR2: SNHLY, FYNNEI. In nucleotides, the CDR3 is TGTGCCAGCAGTGTCCTGACCGGGGAGCTGTTTTTT. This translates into CASSVLTGELFF.

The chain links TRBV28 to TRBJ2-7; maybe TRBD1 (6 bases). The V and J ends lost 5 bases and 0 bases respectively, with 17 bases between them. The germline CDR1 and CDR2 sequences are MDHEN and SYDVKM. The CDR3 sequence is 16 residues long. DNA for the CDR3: TGTGCCAGCAGTGAGCTGACAGGCACAAGCTCCTACGAGCAGTACTTC. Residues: CASSELTGTSSYEQYF.

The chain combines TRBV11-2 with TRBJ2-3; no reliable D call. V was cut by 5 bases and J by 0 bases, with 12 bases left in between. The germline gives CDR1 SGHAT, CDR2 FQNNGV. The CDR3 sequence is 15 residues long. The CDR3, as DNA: TGTGCCAGCAGCCCTCAGACTCAAAGCACAGATACGCAGTATTTT. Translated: CASSPQTQSTDTQYF.

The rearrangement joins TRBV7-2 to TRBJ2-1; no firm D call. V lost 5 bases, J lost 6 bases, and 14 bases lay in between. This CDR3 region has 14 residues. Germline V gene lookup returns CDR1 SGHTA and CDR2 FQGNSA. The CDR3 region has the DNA TGTGCCAGCAGCCACGGTCGAGGTTCCAATGAGCAGTTCTTC. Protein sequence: CASSHGRGSNEQFF.

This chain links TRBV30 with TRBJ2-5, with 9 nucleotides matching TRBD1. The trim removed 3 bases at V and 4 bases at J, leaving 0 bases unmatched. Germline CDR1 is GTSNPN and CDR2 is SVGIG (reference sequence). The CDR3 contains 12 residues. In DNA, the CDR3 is TGTGCCTGGAGGGACAGGGGAGAGACCCAGTACTTC. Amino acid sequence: CAWRDRGETQYF.

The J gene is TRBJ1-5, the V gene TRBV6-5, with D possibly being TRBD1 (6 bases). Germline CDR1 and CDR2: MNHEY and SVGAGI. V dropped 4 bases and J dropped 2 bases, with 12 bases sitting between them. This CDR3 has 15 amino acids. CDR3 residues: CASSSSQGRNQPQHF. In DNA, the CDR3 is TGTGCCAGCAGTTCCTCACAGGGCCGCAATCAGCCCCAGCATTTT.

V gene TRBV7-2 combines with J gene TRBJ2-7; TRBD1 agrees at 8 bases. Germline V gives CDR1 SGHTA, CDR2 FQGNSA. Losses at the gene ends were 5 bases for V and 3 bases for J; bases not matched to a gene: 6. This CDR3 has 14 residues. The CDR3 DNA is TGTGCCAGCAGCGTGACAGGGGACCGCTACGAGCAGTACTTC. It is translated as CASSVTGDRYEQYF.

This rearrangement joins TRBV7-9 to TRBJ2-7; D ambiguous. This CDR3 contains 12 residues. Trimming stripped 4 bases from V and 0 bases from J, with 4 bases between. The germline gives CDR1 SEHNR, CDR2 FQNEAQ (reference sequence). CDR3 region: CASSWASYEQYF. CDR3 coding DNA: TGTGCCAGCAGCTGGGCCTCCTACGAGCAGTACTTC.

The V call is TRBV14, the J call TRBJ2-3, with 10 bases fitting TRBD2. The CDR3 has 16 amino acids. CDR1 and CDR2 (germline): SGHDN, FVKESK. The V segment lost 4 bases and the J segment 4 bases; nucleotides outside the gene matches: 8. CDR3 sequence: CASSLRSGRGADTQYF. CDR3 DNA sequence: TGTGCCAGCAGCCTTCGAAGCGGGAGGGGCGCAGATACGCAGTATTTT. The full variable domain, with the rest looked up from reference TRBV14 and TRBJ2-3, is EAGVTQFPSHSVIEKGQTVTLRCDPISGHDNLYWYRRVMGKEIKFLLHFVKESKQDESGMPNNRFLAERTGGTYSTLKVQPAELEDSGVYFCASSLRSGRGADTQYFGPGTRLTVL.

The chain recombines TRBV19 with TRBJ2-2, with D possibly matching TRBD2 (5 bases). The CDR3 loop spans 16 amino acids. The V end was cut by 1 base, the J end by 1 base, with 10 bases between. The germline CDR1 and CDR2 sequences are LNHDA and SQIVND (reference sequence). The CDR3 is CASSIAGGLNTGELFF. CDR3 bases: TGTGCCAGTAGTATAGCGGGCGGGTTGAACACCGGGGAGCTGTTTTTT.

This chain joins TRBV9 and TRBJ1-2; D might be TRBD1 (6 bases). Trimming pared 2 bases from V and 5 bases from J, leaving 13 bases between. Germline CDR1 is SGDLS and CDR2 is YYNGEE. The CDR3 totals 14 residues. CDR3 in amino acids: CASSVRTDDYGYTF. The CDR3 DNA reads TGTGCCAGCAGCGTCCGGACAGACGATTATGGCTACACCTTC.

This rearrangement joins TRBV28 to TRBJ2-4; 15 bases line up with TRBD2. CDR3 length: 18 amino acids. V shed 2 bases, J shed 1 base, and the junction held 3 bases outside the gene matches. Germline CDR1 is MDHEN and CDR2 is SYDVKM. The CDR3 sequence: CASSLGLAGGVAKNIQYF. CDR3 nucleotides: TGTGCCAGCAGTTTAGGACTAGCGGGAGGGGTGGCCAAAAACATTCAGTACTTC. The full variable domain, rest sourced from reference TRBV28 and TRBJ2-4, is DVKVTQSSRYLVKRTGEKVFLECVQDMDHENMFWYRQDPGLGLRLIYFSYDVKMKEKGDIPEGYSVSREKKERFSLILESASTNQTSMYLCASSLGLAGGVAKNIQYFGAGTRLSVL.

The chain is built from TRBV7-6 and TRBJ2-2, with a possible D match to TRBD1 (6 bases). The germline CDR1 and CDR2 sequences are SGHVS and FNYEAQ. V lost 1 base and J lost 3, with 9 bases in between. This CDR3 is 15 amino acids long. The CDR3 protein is CASSLGTAYTGELFF. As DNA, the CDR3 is TGTGCCAGCAGCTTAGGGACAGCCTACACCGGGGAGCTGTTTTTT.

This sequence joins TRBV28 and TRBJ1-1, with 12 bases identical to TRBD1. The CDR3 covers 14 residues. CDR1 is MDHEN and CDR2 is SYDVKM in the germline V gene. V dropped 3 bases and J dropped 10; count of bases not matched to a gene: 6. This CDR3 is CASSFRDRGLRAFF. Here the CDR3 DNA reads TGTGCCAGCAGTTTCAGGGACAGGGGGCTAAGAGCTTTCTTT.

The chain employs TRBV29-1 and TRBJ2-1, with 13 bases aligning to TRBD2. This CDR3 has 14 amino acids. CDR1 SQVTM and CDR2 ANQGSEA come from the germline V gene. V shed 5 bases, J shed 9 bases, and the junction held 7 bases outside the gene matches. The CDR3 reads CSVSGTSGISEQFF. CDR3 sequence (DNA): TGCAGCGTTTCCGGGACTAGCGGGATCAGTGAGCAGTTCTTC.

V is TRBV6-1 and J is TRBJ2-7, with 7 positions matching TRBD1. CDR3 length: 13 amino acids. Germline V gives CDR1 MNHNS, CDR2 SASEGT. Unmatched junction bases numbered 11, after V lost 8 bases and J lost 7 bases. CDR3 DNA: TGTGCCAGCTCCCCGGGACAGAGCAGAGAGCAGTACTTC. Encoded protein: CASSPGQSREQYF.

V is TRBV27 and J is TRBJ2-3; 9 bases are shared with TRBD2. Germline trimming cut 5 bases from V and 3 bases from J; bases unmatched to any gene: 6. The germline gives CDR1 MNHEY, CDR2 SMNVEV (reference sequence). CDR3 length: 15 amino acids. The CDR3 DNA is TGTGCCAGCAGTCTGCGGGAGGGCCTAACAGATACGCAGTATTTT. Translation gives CASSLREGLTDTQYF.

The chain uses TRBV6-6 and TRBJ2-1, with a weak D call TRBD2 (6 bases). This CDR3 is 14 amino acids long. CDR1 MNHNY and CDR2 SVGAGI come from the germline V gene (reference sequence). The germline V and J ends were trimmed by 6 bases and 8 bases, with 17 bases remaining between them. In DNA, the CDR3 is TGTGCCAGCAGATGGGACTTCTCGAGGGATGAGCAGTTCTTC. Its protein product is CASRWDFSRDEQFF.

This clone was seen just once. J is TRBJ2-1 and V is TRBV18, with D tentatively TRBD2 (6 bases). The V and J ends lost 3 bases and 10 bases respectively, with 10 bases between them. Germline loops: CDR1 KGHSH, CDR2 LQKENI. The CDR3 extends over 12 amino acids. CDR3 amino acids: CASSPGGREQFF. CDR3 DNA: TGTGCCAGCTCACCGGGGGGTCGCGAGCAGTTCTTC.